This T cell receptor beta chain was identified in a study of OX40 agonist ivuxolimab in advanced cancers. In the study overall: The patients received ivuxolimab by intravenous route every 2 weeks at 0.01 to 10 mg/kg. Patients were roughly 81% male with ages roughly 20 to 80, mean roughly 64.

V was cut by 1 base and J by 1 base, with 4 bases left in between. Germline lookup yields CDR1 SEHNR and CDR2 FQNEAQ (reference sequence). The CDR3 has 13 amino acids. Libraries were prepared by immunoSEQ multiplex PCR; TCRdb keeps only in-frame clonotypes and omits some of them. In the table there are over 100,000 clones, roughly nine tenths of which are singletons. Sample: CD4+ or CD8+ T cells sorted from blood, taken in a trial of the OX40 agonist ivuxolimab. The chain employs TRBV7-9 and TRBJ1-1; D unclear. This receptor was obtained from an adult with an advanced solid tumor such as melanoma, head and neck, liver or kidney cancer. The CDR3 DNA reads TGTGCCAGCAGCTTAGGCCAGAACACTGAAGCTTTCTTT. Translation: CASSLGQNTEAFF.